The 24 T cell receptor beta chains below were found in one sample sequenced in a study of T cells in Graves' hyperthyroidism and ophthalmopathy. TCR beta CDR3 region amplification was performed from RNA transcripts. TCR CDR3 regions were first amplified by RT-PCR with HTBI primers. MiXCR, run by TCRdb on the multiplex PCR reads, gives a single entry per CDR3 protein. The sample holds about 610,000 distinct CDR3 sequences, 15% to 20% seen once. The material sequenced was blood. Receptor source: a woman aged 40 to 50 with Graves' ophthalmopathy.

This clonotype came up many times. The chain combines TRBV2 with TRBJ1-6; D call uncertain. In germline, CDR1 is SNHLY, CDR2 FYNNEI. Trimming removed 5 bases at V and 5 bases at J, with 7 bases between. This CDR3 contains 13 residues. For the CDR3, the DNA is TGTGCCAGCAGTAGAACAGATAATTCACCCCTCCACTTT. It is translated as CASSRTDNSPLHF. Full variable domain (missing parts from reference TRBV2 and TRBJ1-6): EPEVTQTPSHQVTQMGQEVILRCVPISNHLYFYWYRQILGQKVEFLVSFYNNEISEKSEIFDDQFSVERPDGSNFTLKIRSTKLEDSAMYFCASSRTDNSPLHFGNGTRLTVT.

This clonotype was detected ten times or more. This chain connects TRBV3-1 to TRBJ1-1, with D unresolved. Germline CDR1 is LGHDT and CDR2 is YNNKEL (reference sequence). The germline V and J ends were trimmed by 0 bases and 10 bases, with 15 bases remaining between them. The CDR3 runs 14 residues. The CDR3 sequence is CASSQDPYFKGAFF. In nucleotides, the CDR3 is TGTGCCAGCAGCCAAGATCCTTACTTTAAGGGAGCTTTCTTT.

This clonotype was observed at least ten times. The chain joins TRBV3-1 to TRBJ2-7, with a weak D call TRBD1 (5 bases). Between the trimmed V and J ends, which lost 3 bases and 0 bases, there was a span of 12 bases. Germline V gene data show CDR1 as LGHDT and CDR2 as YNNKEL (reference sequence). This CDR3 spans 15 amino acids. In DNA form, the CDR3 reads TGTGCCAGCAGCCATAGAACAGGAAACTCCTACGAGCAGTACTTC. Translated, it gives CASSHRTGNSYEQYF.

This clonotype was seen a handful of times. The CDR3 sequence: CASRNGTFYEQYF. CDR3 bases: TGTGCCAGTAGAAACGGGACTTTCTACGAGCAGTACTTC. The V gene is TRBV19, the J gene TRBJ2-7; D perhaps matches TRBD2 (6 bases). The CDR3 extends over 13 amino acids. In germline, CDR1 is LNHDA, CDR2 SQIVND (reference sequence). V lost 6 bases and J lost 3, with 12 bases in between.

The table lists this clonotype with many counts. CDR3 coding DNA: TGTGCCAGCAGCTCCTTCTTAGCGGGAGTTAGCACAGATACGCAGTATTTT. Protein product: CASSSFLAGVSTDTQYF. This chain connects TRBV7-8 to TRBJ2-3; 9 bases line up with TRBD2. V dropped 4 bases and J dropped 0; count of bases not matched to a gene: 8. The CDR3 extends over 17 amino acids. Germline V gene lookup returns CDR1 SGHVS and CDR2 FQNEAQ.

This clonotype was seen repeatedly, ten times or more. The CDR3 coding sequence is TGTGCCAGCAGTTTATTGGGGGCGCTGTCTGGAAACACCATATATTTT. It yields the protein CASSLLGALSGNTIYF. The chain has TRBV28 and TRBJ1-3; weak D call: TRBD1 (6 bases). V was shortened by 1 base and J by 1 base, with 11 bases between the two germline ends. Germline CDR1 and CDR2: MDHEN and SYDVKM. The CDR3 consists of 16 residues.

This clonotype appeared a few times. Possible read error: a much larger clone is one base away. The genes are TRBV11-2 and TRBJ2-7; D is uncertain. CDR3 length: 11 amino acids. Trimming removed 4 bases at V and 6 bases at J, with 7 bases between. Germline-derived CDR1 and CDR2 are SGHAT and FQNNGV. The DNA for the CDR3 is TGTGCCAGCAGCTCCCTTACCGAGCAGTACTTC. Translated: CASSSLTEQYF.

About this clonotype: This may stem from a read error, because a much larger clone lies one nucleotide away. V gene TRBV19 combines with J gene TRBJ1-5; D ambiguous. The germline V gene encodes CDR1 LNHDA and CDR2 SQIVND (reference sequence). The CDR3 is 13 residues long. CDR3 sequence reads: CASSFQLNQPQPF. In DNA form, the CDR3 reads TGTGCCTCGAGCTTCCAATTGAATCAGCCCCAGCCTTTT.

V is TRBV5-1 and J is TRBJ1-1; the match to TRBD1 covers 7 bases. This CDR3 is built from 14 residues. Germline V CDR1 and CDR2: SGHRS, YFSETQ. V shed 5 bases, J shed 2 bases, and the junction held 6 bases outside the gene matches. The CDR3 here is CASREGALNTEAFF. CDR3 bases: TGCGCCAGCAGAGAGGGGGCCCTCAACACTGAAGCTTTCTTT. Supplemented by reference TRBV5-1 and TRBJ1-1, the full variable domain reads KAGVTQTPRYLIKTRGQQVTLSCSPISGHRSVSWYQQTPGQGLQFLFEYFSETQRNKGNFPGRFSGRQFSNSRSEMNVSTLELGDSALYLCASREGALNTEAFFGQGTRLTVV.

V is TRBV30 and J is TRBJ1-2; a weak D match, TRBD1 (6 bases). The CDR3 is made up of 15 amino acids. Germline V gene sequence: CDR1 GTSNPN, CDR2 SVGIG (reference sequence). V lost 4 bases to trimming and J lost 0 bases, with 15 bases between them. The DNA of the CDR3 is TGTGCCTGGACCGCGGGGACACTTGCTAACTATGGCTACACCTTC. It codes for CAWTAGTLANYGYTF.

This clonotype came up many times. The chain couples TRBV11-2 to TRBJ2-5; D gene ambiguous. The CDR3 consists of 12 residues. Germline CDR1 SGHAT, CDR2 FQNNGV. Trimming pared 3 bases from V and 3 bases from J, leaving 5 bases between. The CDR3, as DNA: TGTGCCAGCAGCTTTGGGGAAGAGACCCAGTACTTC. The encoded protein is CASSFGEETQYF.

The chain recombines TRBV20-1 with TRBJ2-1; no definite D call. The CDR3 spans 13 residues. V lost 3 bases to trimming and J lost 0 bases, with 6 bases between them. CDR1 and CDR2 from the germline V gene are DFQATT and SNEGSKA (reference sequence). DNA for the CDR3: TGCAGTGCTAGCCTAGGCTCCTACAATGAGCAGTTCTTC. The encoded protein is CSASLGSYNEQFF.

The sample holds many counts of this clonotype. The rearrangement links TRBV7-2 to TRBJ2-1, with unresolved D. V was clipped by 5 bases and J by 9 bases, with 8 bases between them. The CDR3 totals 11 residues. Germline assignment: CDR1 SGHTA and CDR2 FQGNSA. CDR3 sequence (DNA): TGTGCCAGCAGCATGCATGCTGAGCAGTTCTTC. It specifies CASSMHAEQFF.

This clonotype was counted a few times. A much larger clone is a single base away; this may be a read error. Because it lacks the conserved phenylalanine or tryptophan at the end, this CDR3 is likely a read error. The genes are TRBV3-1 and TRBJ1-5; no definite D call. V dropped 1 base and J dropped 2 bases, with 6 bases sitting between them. Germline lookup yields CDR1 LGHDT and CDR2 YNNKEL (reference sequence). The CDR3 is 14 amino acids. The CDR3 reads CASSQGSRNQPQHS. The CDR3 DNA is TGTGCCAGCAGCCAAGGGTCGCGCAATCAGCCCCAGCATTCT.

This clonotype showed up many times. V and J are TRBV11-2 and TRBJ2-7; perhaps TRBD1 as D (6 bases). There are 13 residues in the CDR3. V was cut by 5 bases and J by 3 bases, with 11 bases left in between. CDR1 and CDR2 from the germline V gene are SGHAT and FQNNGV. In DNA, the CDR3 is TGTGCCAGCAGCCGGGACACCTACTACGAGCAGTACTTC. Amino acid sequence: CASSRDTYYEQYF. The whole variable domain, filled in from reference TRBV11-2 and TRBJ2-7, reads EAGVAQSPRYKIIEKRQSVAFWCNPISGHATLYWYQQILGQGPKLLIQFQNNGVVDDSQLPKDRFSAERLKGVDSTLKIQPAKLEDSAVYLCASSRDTYYEQYFGPGTRLTVT.

In this sample, this clonotype turned up a few times. CDR3 coding DNA: TGTGCCAGTAGTATGGGGCTAGCGGGACCCACAGATACGCAGTATTTT. This codes for CASSMGLAGPTDTQYF. V is TRBV19 and J is TRBJ2-3; 9 nucleotides line up with TRBD2. Germline V CDR1 and CDR2: LNHDA, SQIVND (reference sequence). There are 16 residues in the CDR3. The J segment lost 2 bases and the V segment lost 3 bases, leaving 6 bases of the junction unmatched.

This clonotype was recorded at least ten times. DNA for the CDR3: TGTGCCAGCTCACCACTGGACTCTCGCACAGATACGCAGTATTTT. It codes for CASSPLDSRTDTQYF. This chain connects TRBV18 to TRBJ2-3; a weak D match, TRBD2 (5 bases). The CDR3 has 15 amino acids. The V gene lost 1 base and the J gene lost 1 base, with 9 bases spanning the gap. CDR1 and CDR2 from the germline V gene are KGHSH and LQKENI.

This clonotype was counted at least ten times. The V and J genes are TRBV5-1 and TRBJ2-2, with D perhaps TRBD1 (6 bases). Trimming left V 3 bases short and J 5 bases short, with 11 bases between. Germline loops: CDR1 SGHRS, CDR2 YFSETQ. CDR3 length equals 14 residues. The CDR3 nucleotides are TGCGCCAGCAGCTACGACACAGGGACCGGGGAGCTGTTTTTT. Translating gives CASSYDTGTGELFF.

The sample holds a few counts of this clonotype. The V and J genes are TRBV6-2 or TRBV6-3 and TRBJ1-2, with a tentative D call TRBD1 (5 bases). Trimming took off 0 bases at V and 0 bases at J, with 17 bases between the two ends. This CDR3 is built from 18 residues. Germline CDR1 and CDR2: MNHEY and SVGEGT. In DNA form, the CDR3 reads TGTGCCAGCAGTTACTCGCGGGGGACTGGAGGGACTAACTATGGCTACACCTTC. It is translated as CASSYSRGTGGTNYGYTF.

The chain carries TRBV5-1 and TRBJ2-2, with D tentatively TRBD1 (8 bases). In germline, CDR1 is SGHRS, CDR2 YFSETQ. The CDR3 covers 21 residues. Trimming cost V 4 bases and J 5 bases, with 33 bases left between them. The CDR3, as DNA: TGCGCCAGCAGCGCGGGGGACAGGAAGGACATCTATGTGTTAGCTACCGGGGAGCTGTTTTTT. Residues: CASSAGDRKDIYVLATGELFF. The complete variable domain, with remaining parts taken from reference TRBV5-1 and TRBJ2-2, reads KAGVTQTPRYLIKTRGQQVTLSCSPISGHRSVSWYQQTPGQGLQFLFEYFSETQRNKGNFPGRFSGRQFSNSRSEMNVSTLELGDSALYLCASSAGDRKDIYVLATGELFFGEGSRLTVL.

The sample holds a few counts of this clonotype. This sequence joins TRBV28 and TRBJ2-7; D might be TRBD2 (5 bases). The CDR3 runs to 12 residues. V was trimmed by 8 bases and J by 2 bases, leaving 10 bases between them. Germline assignment: CDR1 MDHEN and CDR2 SYDVKM. The CDR3 region has the DNA TGTGCCAGCTTAGAGGGCCCCTACGAGCAGTACTTC. It translates to CASLEGPYEQYF.

The chain couples TRBV20-1 to TRBJ1-2; TRBD1 matches 8 bases. V dropped 8 bases and J dropped 5; count of bases not matched to a gene: 10. Germline loops: CDR1 DFQATT, CDR2 SNEGSKA (reference sequence). This CDR3 is 13 amino acids long. DNA of the CDR3: TGCAGTACTACCACAGGGGGAGGATATGGCTACACCTTC. Protein: CSTTTGGGYGYTF.

This clonotype was counted ten times or more. The chain recombines TRBV13 with TRBJ2-3; D is perhaps TRBD1 or TRBD2 (5 bases each). Deletions cut 5 bases from V and 0 bases from J, with 9 bases between. The CDR3 covers 14 residues. Germline CDR1 is PRHDT and CDR2 is FYEKMQ (reference sequence). CDR3 in amino acids: CASSEGSSTDTQYF. CDR3 nucleotides: TGTGCCAGCAGCGAGGGGTCCAGCACAGATACGCAGTATTTT.

The table lists this clonotype with many counts. The chain links TRBV2 to TRBJ1-1; maybe TRBD1 (6 bases). Per germline, CDR1 SNHLY and CDR2 FYNNEI. There are 14 residues in the CDR3. The V end was cut by 5 bases, the J end by 2 bases, with 12 bases between. In DNA, the CDR3 is TGTGCCAGCAGTAGGGGGGAAGTAAACACTGAAGCTTTCTTT. It is translated as CASSRGEVNTEAFF.